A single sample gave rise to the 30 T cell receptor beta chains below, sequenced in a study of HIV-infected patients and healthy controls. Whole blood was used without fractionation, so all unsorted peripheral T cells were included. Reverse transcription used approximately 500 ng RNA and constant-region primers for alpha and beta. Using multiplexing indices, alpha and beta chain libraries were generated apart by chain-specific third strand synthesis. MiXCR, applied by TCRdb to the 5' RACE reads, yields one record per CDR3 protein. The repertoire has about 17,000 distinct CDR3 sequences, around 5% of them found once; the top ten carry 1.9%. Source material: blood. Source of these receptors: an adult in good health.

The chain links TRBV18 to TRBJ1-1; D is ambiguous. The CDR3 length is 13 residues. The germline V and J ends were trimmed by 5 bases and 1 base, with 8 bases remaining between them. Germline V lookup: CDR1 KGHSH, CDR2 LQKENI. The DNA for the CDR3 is TGTGCCAGCTCAGAACAGAGGAACACTGAAGCTTTCTTT. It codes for CASSEQRNTEAFF.

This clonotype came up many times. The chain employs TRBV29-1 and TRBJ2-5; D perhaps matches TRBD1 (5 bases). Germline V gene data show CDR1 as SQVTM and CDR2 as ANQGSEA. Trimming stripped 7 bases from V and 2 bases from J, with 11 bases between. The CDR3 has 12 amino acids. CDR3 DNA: TGCAGCGGGGGCGCGCAACAAGAGACCCAGTACTTC. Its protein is CSGGAQQETQYF.

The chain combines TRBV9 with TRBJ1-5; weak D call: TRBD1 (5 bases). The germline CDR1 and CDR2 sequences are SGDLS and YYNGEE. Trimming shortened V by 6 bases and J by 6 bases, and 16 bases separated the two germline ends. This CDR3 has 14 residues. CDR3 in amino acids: CASTPRQGTQPQHF. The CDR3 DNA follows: TGTGCCAGCACCCCCAGGCAAGGGACTCAGCCCCAGCATTTT.

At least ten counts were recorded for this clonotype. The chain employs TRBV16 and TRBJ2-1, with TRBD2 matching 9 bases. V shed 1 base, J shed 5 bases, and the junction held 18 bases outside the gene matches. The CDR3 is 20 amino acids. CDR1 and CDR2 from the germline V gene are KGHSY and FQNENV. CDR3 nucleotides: TGTGCCAGCAGCCAATGGGGGACTAGCTCAAAGTACTCCCCTAACAATGAGCAGTTCTTC. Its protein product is CASSQWGTSSKYSPNNEQFF.

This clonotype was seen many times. The CDR3 nucleotides are TGTGCCAGCAGCTTAGCGCGAAGGGGTTTATGGTTCTTC. It yields the protein CASSLARRGLWFF. The chain has TRBV7-2 and TRBJ2-1, with D perhaps TRBD1 (5 bases). Trimming removed 0 bases at V and 15 bases at J, with 15 bases between. Germline V gene data show CDR1 as SGHTA and CDR2 as FQGNSA. This CDR3 is built from 13 residues.

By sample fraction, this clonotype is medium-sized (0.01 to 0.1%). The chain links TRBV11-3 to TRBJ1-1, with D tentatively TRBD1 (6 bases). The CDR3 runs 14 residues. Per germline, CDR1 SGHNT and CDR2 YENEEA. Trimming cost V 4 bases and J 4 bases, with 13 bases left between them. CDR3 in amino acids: CASSSGLTGTEAFF. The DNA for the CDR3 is TGTGCCAGCAGCTCAGGCCTGACAGGCACTGAAGCTTTCTTT.

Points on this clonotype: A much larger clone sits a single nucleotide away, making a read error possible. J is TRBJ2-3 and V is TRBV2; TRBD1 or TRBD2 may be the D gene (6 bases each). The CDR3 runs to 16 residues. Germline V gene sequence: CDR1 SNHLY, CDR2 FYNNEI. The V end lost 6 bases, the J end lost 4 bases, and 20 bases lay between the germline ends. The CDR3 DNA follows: TGTGCCAGCAGAGTTGATATTGTGGGGGGCGCAGATACGCAGTATTTT. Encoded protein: CASRVDIVGGADTQYF.

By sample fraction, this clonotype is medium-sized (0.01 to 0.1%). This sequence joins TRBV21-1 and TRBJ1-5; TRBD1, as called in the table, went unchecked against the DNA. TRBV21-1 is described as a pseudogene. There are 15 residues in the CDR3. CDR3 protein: CASSRGQHSNQPQHF. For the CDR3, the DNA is TGTGCCAGCAGCAGGGGACAGCATAGCAATCAGCCCCAGCATTTT.

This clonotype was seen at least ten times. The CDR3 spells CASSPRATNTGELFF. Here the CDR3 DNA reads TGTGCCAGCTCACCACGGGCCACGAACACCGGGGAGCTGTTTTTT. The chain is built from TRBV18 and TRBJ2-2; D gene uncertain. V lost 1 base and J 0 bases, leaving 6 bases between the germline ends. The germline V gene encodes CDR1 KGHSH and CDR2 LQKENI. The CDR3 consists of 15 residues.

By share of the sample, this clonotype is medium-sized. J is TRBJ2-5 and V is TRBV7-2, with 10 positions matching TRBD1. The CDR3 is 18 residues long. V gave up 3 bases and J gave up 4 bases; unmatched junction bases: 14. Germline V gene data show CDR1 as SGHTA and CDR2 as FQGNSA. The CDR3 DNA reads TGTGCCAGCAGCTTCAGACAGGGGGCGACAGTGGTAGTAGAGACCCAGTACTTC. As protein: CASSFRQGATVVVETQYF.

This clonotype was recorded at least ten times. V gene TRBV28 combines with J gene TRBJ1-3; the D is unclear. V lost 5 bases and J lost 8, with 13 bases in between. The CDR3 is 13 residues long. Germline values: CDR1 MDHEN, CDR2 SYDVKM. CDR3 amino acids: CASSERVAYTIYF. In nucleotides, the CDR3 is TGTGCCAGCAGTGAGAGGGTCGCGTACACCATATATTTT. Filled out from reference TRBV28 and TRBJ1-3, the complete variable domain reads DVKVTQSSRYLVKRTGEKVFLECVQDMDHENMFWYRQDPGLGLRLIYFSYDVKMKEKGDIPEGYSVSREKKERFSLILESASTNQTSMYLCASSERVAYTIYFGEGSWLTVV.

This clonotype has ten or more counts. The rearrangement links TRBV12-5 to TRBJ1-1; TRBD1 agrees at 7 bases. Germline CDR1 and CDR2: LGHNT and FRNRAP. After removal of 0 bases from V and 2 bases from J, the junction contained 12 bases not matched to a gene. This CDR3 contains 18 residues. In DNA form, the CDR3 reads TGTGCTAGTGGTTTGGTACGTGGTGCAGGACAGGCTAACACTGAAGCTTTCTTT. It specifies CASGLVRGAGQANTEAFF.

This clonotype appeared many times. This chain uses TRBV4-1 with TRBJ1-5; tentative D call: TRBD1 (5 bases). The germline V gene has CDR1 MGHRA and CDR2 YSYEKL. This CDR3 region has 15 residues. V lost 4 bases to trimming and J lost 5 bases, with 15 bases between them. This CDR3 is CASSPEVTGDQPQHF. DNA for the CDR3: TGCGCCAGCAGCCCCGAGGTAACAGGCGATCAGCCCCAGCATTTT.

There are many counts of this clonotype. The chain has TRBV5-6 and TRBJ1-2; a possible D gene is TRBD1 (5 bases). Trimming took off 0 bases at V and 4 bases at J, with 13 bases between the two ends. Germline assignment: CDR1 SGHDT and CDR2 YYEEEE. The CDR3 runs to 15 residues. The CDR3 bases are TGTGCCAGCAGCTTGGCCGGGACGGTAGGCTATGGCTACACCTTC. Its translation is CASSLAGTVGYGYTF.

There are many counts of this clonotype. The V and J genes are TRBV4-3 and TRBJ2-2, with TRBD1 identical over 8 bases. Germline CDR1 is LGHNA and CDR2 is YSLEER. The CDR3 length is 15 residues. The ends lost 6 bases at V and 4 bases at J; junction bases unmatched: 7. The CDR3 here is CASSRDRGGTGELFF. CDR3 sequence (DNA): TGCGCCAGCAGTCGTGACAGGGGAGGCACCGGGGAGCTGTTTTTT.

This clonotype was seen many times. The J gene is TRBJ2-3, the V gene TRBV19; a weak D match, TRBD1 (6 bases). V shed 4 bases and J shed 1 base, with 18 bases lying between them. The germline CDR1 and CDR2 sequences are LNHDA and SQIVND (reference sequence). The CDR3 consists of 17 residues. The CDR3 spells CASSTPHFGGRTDTQYF. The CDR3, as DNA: TGTGCCAGTAGTACCCCCCACTTTGGGGGCCGCACAGATACGCAGTATTTT.

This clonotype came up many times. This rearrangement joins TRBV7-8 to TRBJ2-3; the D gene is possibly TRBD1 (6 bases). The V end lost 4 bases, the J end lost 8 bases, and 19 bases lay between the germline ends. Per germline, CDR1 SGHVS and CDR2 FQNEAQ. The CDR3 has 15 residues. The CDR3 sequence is CASSSYRDPTATQYF. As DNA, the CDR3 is TGTGCCAGCAGCTCATACAGGGACCCCACGGCTACGCAGTATTTT.

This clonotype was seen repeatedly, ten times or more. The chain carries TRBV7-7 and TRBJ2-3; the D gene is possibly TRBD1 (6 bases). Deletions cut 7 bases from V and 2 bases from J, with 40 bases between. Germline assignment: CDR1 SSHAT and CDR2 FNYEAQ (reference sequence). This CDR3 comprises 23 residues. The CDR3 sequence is CASTPSEQGSLPQSAILTDTQYF. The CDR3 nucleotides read TGTGCCAGCACCCCCAGCGAACAGGGTAGCCTTCCCCAGTCAGCGATCCTCACAGATACGCAGTATTTT.

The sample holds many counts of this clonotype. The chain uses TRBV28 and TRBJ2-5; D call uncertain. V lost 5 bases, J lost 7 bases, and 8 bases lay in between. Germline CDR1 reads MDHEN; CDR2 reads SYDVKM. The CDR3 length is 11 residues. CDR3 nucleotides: TGTGCCAGCAGTCCGTTTGGGACCCAGTACTTC. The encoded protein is CASSPFGTQYF.

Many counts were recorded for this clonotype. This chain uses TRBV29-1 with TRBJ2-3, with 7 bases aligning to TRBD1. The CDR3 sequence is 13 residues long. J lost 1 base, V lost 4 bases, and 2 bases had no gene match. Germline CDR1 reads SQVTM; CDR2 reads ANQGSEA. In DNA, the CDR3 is TGCAGCGTTGTAACAGGGGGCACAGATACGCAGTATTTT. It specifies CSVVTGGTDTQYF.

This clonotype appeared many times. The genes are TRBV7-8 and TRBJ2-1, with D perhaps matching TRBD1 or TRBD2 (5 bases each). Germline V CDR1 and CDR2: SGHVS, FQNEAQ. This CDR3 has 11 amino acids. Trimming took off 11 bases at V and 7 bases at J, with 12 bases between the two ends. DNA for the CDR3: TGTGCCGGGGGAGCTGGGAATGAGCAGTTCTTC. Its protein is CAGGAGNEQFF. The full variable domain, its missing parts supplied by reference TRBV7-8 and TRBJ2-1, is GAGVSQSPRYKVAKRGQDVALRCDPISGHVSLFWYQQALGQGPEFLTYFQNEAQLDKSGLPSDRFFAERPEGSVSTLKIQRTQQEDSAVYLCAGGAGNEQFFGPGTRLTVL.

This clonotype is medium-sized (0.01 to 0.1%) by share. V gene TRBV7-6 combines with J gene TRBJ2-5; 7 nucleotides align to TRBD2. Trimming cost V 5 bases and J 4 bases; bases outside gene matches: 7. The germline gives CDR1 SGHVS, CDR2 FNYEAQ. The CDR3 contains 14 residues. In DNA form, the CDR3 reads TGTGCCAGCAGCCCAATGGGAGGGAGAGAGACCCAGTACTTC. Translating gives CASSPMGGRETQYF.

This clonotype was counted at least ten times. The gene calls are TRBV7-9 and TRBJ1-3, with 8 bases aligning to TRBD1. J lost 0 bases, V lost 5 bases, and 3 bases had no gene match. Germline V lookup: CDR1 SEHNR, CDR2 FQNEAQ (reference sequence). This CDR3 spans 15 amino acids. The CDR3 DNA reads TGTGCCAGCAGCCCAGGGGGCCGCTCTGGAAACACCATATATTTT. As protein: CASSPGGRSGNTIYF.

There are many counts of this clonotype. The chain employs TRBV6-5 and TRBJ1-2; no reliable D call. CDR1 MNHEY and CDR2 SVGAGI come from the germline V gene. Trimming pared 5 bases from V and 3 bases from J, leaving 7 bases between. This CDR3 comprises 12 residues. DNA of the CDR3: TGTGCCAGCAGTGAAGAGGACTATGGCTACACCTTC. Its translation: CASSEEDYGYTF.

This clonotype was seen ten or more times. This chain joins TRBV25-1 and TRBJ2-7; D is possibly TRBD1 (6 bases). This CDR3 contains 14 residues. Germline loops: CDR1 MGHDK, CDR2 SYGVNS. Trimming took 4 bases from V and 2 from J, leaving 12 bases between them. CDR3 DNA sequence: TGTGCCAGCAGTGGCTTGACAGGTGCCTACGAGCAGTACTTC. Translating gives CASSGLTGAYEQYF.

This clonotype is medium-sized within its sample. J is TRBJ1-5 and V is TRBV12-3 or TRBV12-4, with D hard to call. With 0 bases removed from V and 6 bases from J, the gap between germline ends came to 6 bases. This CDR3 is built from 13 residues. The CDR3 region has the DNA TGTGCCAGCAGTTTAGCGAGGAGTCAGCCCCAGCATTTT. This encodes CASSLARSQPQHF.

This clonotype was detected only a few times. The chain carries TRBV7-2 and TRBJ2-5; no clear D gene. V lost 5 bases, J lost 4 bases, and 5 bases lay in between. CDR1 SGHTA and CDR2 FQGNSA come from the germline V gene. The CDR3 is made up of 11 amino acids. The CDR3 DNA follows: TGTGCCAGCAGCGCCCGAGAGACCCAGTACTTC. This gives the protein CASSARETQYF. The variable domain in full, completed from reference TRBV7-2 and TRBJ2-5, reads GAGVSQSPSNKVTEKGKDVELRCDPISGHTALYWYRQSLGQGLEFLIYFQGNSAPDKSGLPSDRFSAERTGGSVSTLTIQRTQQEDSAVYLCASSARETQYFGPGTRLLVL.

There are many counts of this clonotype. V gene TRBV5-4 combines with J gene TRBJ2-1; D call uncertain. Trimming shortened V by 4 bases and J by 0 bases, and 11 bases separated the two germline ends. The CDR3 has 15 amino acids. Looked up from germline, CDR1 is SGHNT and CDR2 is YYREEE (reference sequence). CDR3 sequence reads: CASSPDLFSYNEQFF. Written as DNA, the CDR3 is TGTGCCAGCAGCCCGGATCTTTTCTCCTACAATGAGCAGTTCTTC. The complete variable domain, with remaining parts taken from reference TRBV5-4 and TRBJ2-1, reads ETGVTQSPTHLIKTRGQQVTLRCSSQSGHNTVSWYQQALGQGPQFIFQYYREEENGRGNFPPRFSGLQFPNYSSELNVNALELDDSALYLCASSPDLFSYNEQFFGPGTRLTVL.

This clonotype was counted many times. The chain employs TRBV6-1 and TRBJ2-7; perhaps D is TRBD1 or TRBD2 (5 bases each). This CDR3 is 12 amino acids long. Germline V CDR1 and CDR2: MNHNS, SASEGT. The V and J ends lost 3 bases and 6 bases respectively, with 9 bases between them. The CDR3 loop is CASSEGVGEQYF. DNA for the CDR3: TGTGCCAGCAGTGAGGGGGTCGGCGAGCAGTACTTC.

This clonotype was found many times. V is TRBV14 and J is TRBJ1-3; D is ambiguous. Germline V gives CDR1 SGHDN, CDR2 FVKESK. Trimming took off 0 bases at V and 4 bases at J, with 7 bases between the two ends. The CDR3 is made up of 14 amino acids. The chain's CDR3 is CASSQDYGGNTIYF. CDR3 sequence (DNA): TGTGCCAGCAGCCAAGACTATGGCGGAAACACCATATATTTT.